This T cell receptor (beta chain) comes out of a study of blood T cells in healthy people across ages. A second PCR of about 6 to 11 cycles used a sample-barcoded 5' primer and a J-beta primer mix. TCRdb ran MiXCR on the 5' RACE reads and lists one entry per CDR3 protein. The sample holds over 1,500,000 distinct CDR3 sequences, around 48% seen once. CDR3 length: 22 amino acids. With 8 bases clipped from V and 0 bases from J, the junction kept 27 bases outside the gene matches. Looked up from germline, CDR1 is SGHAT and CDR2 is FQNNGV. This clonotype has only a few counts. Sequencing was done on a sample of blood. This rearrangement joins TRBV11-2 to TRBJ2-3, with 9 bases fitting TRBD2. The sequence came from a woman in her thirties or forties in good health. The CDR3 DNA sequence: TGTGCCAGCGCGACCCTGGCGCGGTTAGAGGAGCGGGGGGTCACTAGCACAGATACGCAGTATTTT. Translated: CASATLARLEERGVTSTDTQYF.